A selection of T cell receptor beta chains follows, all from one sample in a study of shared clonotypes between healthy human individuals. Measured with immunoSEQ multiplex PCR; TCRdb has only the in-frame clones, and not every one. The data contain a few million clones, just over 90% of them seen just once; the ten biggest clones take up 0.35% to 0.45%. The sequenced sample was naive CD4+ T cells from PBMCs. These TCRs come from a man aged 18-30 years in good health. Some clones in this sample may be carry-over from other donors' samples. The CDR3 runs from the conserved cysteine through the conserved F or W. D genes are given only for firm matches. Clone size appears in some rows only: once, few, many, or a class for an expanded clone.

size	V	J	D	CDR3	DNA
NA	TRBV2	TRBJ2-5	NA	CASSFTREETQYF	TGTGCCAGCAGTTTCACTAGGGAGGAGACCCAGTACTTC
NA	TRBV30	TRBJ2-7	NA	CAWSVRAFEQYF	TGTGCCTGGAGTGTCAGGGCATTCGAGCAGTACTTC
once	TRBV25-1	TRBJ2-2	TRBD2	CASSLAGAGELFF	TGTGCCAGCAGCCTAGCGGGAGCCGGGGAGCTGTTTTTT
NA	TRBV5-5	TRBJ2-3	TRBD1	CASSSGQADTQYF	TGTGCCAGCAGCTCAGGACAGGCAGATACGCAGTATTTT
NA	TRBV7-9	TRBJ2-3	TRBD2	CASSLVASGRITSTDTQYF	TGTGCCAGCAGCTTAGTAGCTAGCGGGCGAATAACTAGCACAGATACGCAGTATTTT
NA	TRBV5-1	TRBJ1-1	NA	CASSLAGQGFTEAFF	TGCGCCAGCAGCTTGGCGGGGCAGGGGTTCACTGAAGCTTTCTTT
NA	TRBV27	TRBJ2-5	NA	CASSPLSGGLQETQYF	TGTGCCAGCAGCCCCCTTTCCGGGGGGCTCCAAGAGACCCAGTACTTC
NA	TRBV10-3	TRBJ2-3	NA	CAISVSGPSTDTQYF	TGTGCCATCAGTGTTAGCGGACCTAGCACAGATACGCAGTATTTT
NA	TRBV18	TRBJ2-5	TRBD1	CASSPLGQVETQYF	TGTGCCAGCTCACCGCTAGGACAGGTTGAGACCCAGTACTTC
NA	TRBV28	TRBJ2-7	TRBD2	CASRIYLTGTRYEQYF	TGTGCCAGCAGGATCTATTTGACCGGGACTAGATACGAGCAGTACTTC
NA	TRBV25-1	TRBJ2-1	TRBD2	CASSESRRASGRVGEQFF	TGTGCCAGCAGTGAATCCCGAAGGGCTAGCGGGAGGGTAGGTGAGCAGTTCTTC
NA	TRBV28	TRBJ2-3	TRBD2	CASTQSLAGTDTQYF	TGTGCCAGCACCCAGTCCCTAGCGGGCACAGATACGCAGTATTTT
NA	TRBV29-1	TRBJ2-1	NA	CSVAFVTVYNEQFF	TGCAGCGTTGCGTTTGTTACGGTTTACAATGAGCAGTTCTTC
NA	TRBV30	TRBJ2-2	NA	CAWSPAGYGELFF	TGTGCCTGGAGCCCCGCGGGATACGGGGAGCTGTTTTTT
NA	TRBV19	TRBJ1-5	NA	CASSMRFGGNQPQHF	TGTGCCAGTAGTATGAGGTTCGGAGGCAATCAGCCCCAGCATTTT
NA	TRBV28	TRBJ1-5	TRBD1	CASSWDRGLQHF	TGTGCCAGCAGTTGGGACAGGGGGTTGCAGCATTTT
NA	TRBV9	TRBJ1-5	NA	CASSSSGGGQPQHF	TGTGCCAGCAGCTCCTCAGGAGGAGGTCAGCCCCAGCATTTT
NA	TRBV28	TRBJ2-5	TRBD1	CASSPDRVQETQYF	TGTGCCAGCAGTCCAGACAGGGTTCAAGAGACCCAGTACTTC
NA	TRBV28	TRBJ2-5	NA	CASSPRGQPTGETQYF	TGTGCCAGCAGTCCTAGGGGCCAACCAACGGGAGAGACCCAGTACTTC
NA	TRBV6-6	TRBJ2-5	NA	CASSYSKDRETQYF	TGTGCCAGCAGTTACTCGAAGGATCGGGAGACCCAGTACTTC
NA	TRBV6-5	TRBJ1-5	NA	CASSRRRDQPQHF	TGTGCCAGCAGCCGAAGAAGGGATCAGCCCCAGCATTTT
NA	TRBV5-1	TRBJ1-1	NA	CASSLNRQHTEAFF	TGCGCCAGCAGCTTGAATAGACAGCACACTGAAGCTTTCTTT
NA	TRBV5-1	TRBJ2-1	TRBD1	CASCPGQSYNEQFF	TGCGCCAGCTGTCCGGGACAGAGCTACAATGAGCAGTTCTTC
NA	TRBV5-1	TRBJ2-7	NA	CASSLGEGDSVCEQYF	TGCGCCAGCAGCTTGGGAGAGGGGGATTCTGTCTGCGAGCAGTACTTC
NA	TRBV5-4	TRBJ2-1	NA	CASSLDRGLRAYNEQFF	TGTGCCAGCAGCTTGGATCGGGGACTTCGGGCGTACAATGAGCAGTTCTTC
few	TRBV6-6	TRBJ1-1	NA	CASTRWGLNTEAFF	TGTGCCAGCACTCGATGGGGTCTGAACACTGAAGCTTTCTTT
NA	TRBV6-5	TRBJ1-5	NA	CASSYVLVRDQPQHF	TGTGCCAGCAGTTACGTCCTGGTAAGGGATCAGCCCCAGCATTTT
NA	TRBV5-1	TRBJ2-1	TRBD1	CASSLTTGGDEQFF	TGCGCCAGCAGCTTGACGACAGGGGGCGATGAGCAGTTCTTC